The present entry profiles one TCR beta chain with its context. Its antigen is unknown. These data come from a study of T cell responses to AZD1222 COVID-19 vaccine. Study-level points and caveats: The peak T cell response came first, and repertoires were sampled only after it.

Generated by immunoSEQ multiplex PCR, the TCRdb table keeps only in-frame clones and is missing some. The sample includes 100,000 to 150,000 clones, about 85% of them seen just once. The CDR3 sequence is 15 residues long. With V trimmed by 5 bases and J by 1 base, 8 bases remained unmatched. CDR1 is MDHEN, CDR2 SYDVKM, per germline. This clonotype was obtained from an adult in good health. The specimen was peripheral blood, collected on day 0 of AZD1222 vaccination. This chain connects TRBV28 to TRBJ2-7, with 7 bases fitting TRBD1. The DNA of the CDR3 is TGTGCCAGCAGTGCGACAGGGCCCCTGTCCTACGAGCAGTACTTC. Residues: CASSATGPLSYEQYF. Variable domain in full (rest from reference TRBV28 and TRBJ2-7): DVKVTQSSRYLVKRTGEKVFLECVQDMDHENMFWYRQDPGLGLRLIYFSYDVKMKEKGDIPEGYSVSREKKERFSLILESASTNQTSMYLCASSATGPLSYEQYFGPGTRLTVT.